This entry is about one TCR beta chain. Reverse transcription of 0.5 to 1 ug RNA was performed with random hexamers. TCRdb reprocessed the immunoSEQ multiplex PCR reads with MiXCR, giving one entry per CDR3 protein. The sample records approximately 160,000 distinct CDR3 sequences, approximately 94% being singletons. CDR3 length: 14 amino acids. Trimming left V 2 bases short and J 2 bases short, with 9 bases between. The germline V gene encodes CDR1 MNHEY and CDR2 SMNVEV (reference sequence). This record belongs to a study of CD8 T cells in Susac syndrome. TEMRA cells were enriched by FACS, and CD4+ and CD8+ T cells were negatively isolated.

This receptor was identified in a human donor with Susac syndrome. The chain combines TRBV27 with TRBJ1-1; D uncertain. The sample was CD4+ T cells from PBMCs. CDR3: CASSLVGLNTEAFF. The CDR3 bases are TGTGCCAGCAGTTTAGTGGGCCTAAACACTGAAGCTTTCTTT.